This T cell receptor beta chain was documented in a study of early T cells in non-severe SARS-CoV-2 infection. Study information: Investigators sequenced bulk RNA drawn from unsorted whole blood, and chains remained unpaired.

Individual cDNA molecules received unique molecular identifiers. TCRdb itself ran the 5' RACE reads through MiXCR, one entry per CDR3 protein. Of 85,000 to 90,000 distinct CDR3 sequences listed, roughly 14% are singletons. This clonotype turned up a few times. The V segment lost 2 bases and the J segment 0 bases; nucleotides outside the gene matches: 2. From germline, CDR1 is SGHAT and CDR2 FQNNGV. This CDR3 spans 16 amino acids. The sequence was collected from an adult who was a healthcare worker with PCR-confirmed SARS-CoV-2 infection or an uninfected control (not recorded which). The J gene is TRBJ2-2, the V gene TRBV11-2; TRBD2 agrees at 8 bases. Sequencing used whole blood. The CDR3 sequence: CASSLRLATNTGELFF. DNA for the CDR3: TGTGCCAGCAGCTTACGACTAGCGACGAACACCGGGGAGCTGTTTTTT. The full variable domain, in which reference TRBV11-2 and TRBJ2-2 provide the parts outside the CDR3, is EAGVAQSPRYKIIEKRQSVAFWCNPISGHATLYWYQQILGQGPKLLIQFQNNGVVDDSQLPKDRFSAERLKGVDSTLKIQPAKLEDSAVYLCASSLRLATNTGELFFGEGSRLTVL.